The 2 T cell receptor beta chains below were found in one sample sequenced in a study of Ad26.COV2.S vaccination and SARS-CoV-2 variants. TCRdb's table, derived via immunoSEQ multiplex PCR, lists solely in-frame clones and lacks some. The sample yields approximately 300,000 clones, 85% seen once. As to treatment: some 20 received Ad26.COV2.S at low or high dose, single or two shots; roughly five received placebo; per-sample allocation not given. The samples were gathered on day 63 after the first injection of vaccine or placebo. The sample consisted of peripheral blood, taken in a trial of Ad26.COV2.S vaccine versus placebo. Receptors were obtained from a person aged 18-65 years who received the Ad26.COV2.S COVID-19 vaccine or a placebo.

The chain links TRBV7-2 to TRBJ2-1; 11 bases agree with TRBD2. V trimming: 3 bases; J trimming: 7 bases; junction bases outside the gene matches: 5. Germline V gives CDR1 SGHTA, CDR2 FQGNSA. The CDR3 extends over 15 amino acids. This CDR3 is CASSLSLAGGNEQFF. The CDR3 nucleotides are TGTGCCAGCAGCTTGTCCCTAGCGGGGGGAAATGAGCAGTTCTTC.

The chain joins TRBV6-1 to TRBJ2-1, with 8 bases matching TRBD1. CDR1 is MNHNS, CDR2 SASEGT, per germline. This CDR3 has 12 amino acids. J was trimmed by 14 bases and V by 2 bases; bases with no gene match: 5. The CDR3 region is CASSENNRGEFF. CDR3 coding DNA: TGTGCCAGCAGTGAAAATAACAGGGGGGAGTTCTTC.